The entry that follows covers one T cell receptor (beta chain) sequence. Its antigen is still unknown. Primers: 60 Vbeta forward and 13 Jbeta reverse. Clones were sequenced by immunoSEQ multiplex PCR, and TCRdb holds only the in-frame ones, with some missing. The repertoire holds 150,000 to 200,000 clones, roughly 79% seen once, with less than 10% in the top ten. Germline V gene lookup returns CDR1 SNHLY and CDR2 FYNNEI. CDR3 length: 16 amino acids. The V end was cut by 8 bases, the J end by 6 bases, with 25 bases between. This sample was included in a study of cytomegalovirus exposure and HLA in healthy donors. General observations from the study: On later analysis, the bulk of CMV-associated TCR beta chains appeared to be HLA-restricted. Presence/absence analysis assumed near-uniform sequencing depth across donors. Fewer N-insertions (relative to the approximately 700-donor mean) were reportedly seen in an Asian-associated ancestry cluster in a later analysis.

This chain uses TRBV2 with TRBJ1-2; D not certain. The sequence was collected from a man aged 18-30 years in good health and CMV-seropositive. Sequenced input: PBMCs. As DNA, the CDR3 is TGTGCCAGCCAAATGACCCGGGAGTCCGATATGGATGGCTACACCTTC. It yields the protein CASQMTRESDMDGYTF.